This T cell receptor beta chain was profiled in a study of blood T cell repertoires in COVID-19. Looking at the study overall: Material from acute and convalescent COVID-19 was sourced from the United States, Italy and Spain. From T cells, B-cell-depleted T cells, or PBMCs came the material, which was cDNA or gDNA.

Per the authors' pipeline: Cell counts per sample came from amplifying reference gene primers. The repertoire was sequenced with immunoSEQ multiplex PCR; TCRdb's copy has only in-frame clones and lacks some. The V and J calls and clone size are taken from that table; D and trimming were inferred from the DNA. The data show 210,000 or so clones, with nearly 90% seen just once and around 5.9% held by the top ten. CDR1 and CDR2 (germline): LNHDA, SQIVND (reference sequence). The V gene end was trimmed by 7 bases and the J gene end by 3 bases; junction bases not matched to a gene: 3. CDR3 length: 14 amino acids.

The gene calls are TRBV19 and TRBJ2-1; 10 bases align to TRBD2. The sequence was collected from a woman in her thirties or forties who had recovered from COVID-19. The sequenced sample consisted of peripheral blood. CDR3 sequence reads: CASTSGGLYNEQFF. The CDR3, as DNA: TGTGCCAGTACTAGCGGGGGCCTCTACAATGAGCAGTTCTTC.